The 7 T cell receptor beta chains below all came from one sample that was sequenced in a study of blood T cell repertoires in COVID-19. Produced via immunoSEQ multiplex PCR; TCRdb's table is partial and in-frame only. Of a few hundred thousand clones listed, more than 85% are singletons. The source material was peripheral blood. These receptor sequences come from a man aged 30 to 39 with acute or convalescent COVID-19.

CDR3 nucleotide sequence: TGTGCCAGCTCACCCCAGGGGACTAGCGGAGCTAATGAGCAGTTCTTC. This sequence encodes CASSPQGTSGANEQFF. The J gene is TRBJ2-1, the V gene TRBV18; TRBD2 matches at 11 bases. This CDR3 contains 16 residues. Germline CDR1 reads KGHSH; CDR2 reads LQKENI. V shed 3 bases, J shed 7 bases, and the junction held 8 bases outside the gene matches.

This chain links TRBV6-5 with TRBJ2-7; D gene ambiguous. V gave up 4 bases and J gave up 2 bases, with 15 bases separating them. In germline, CDR1 is MNHEY, CDR2 SVGAGI. CDR3 length: 15 residues. CDR3 coding DNA: TGTGCCAGCAGTTCCCTACCACCAAATACCTACGAGCAGTACTTC. This translates into CASSSLPPNTYEQYF.

The chain is built from TRBV30 and TRBJ2-5, with TRBD2 matching 7 bases. Trimming took 3 bases from V and 5 from J; bases not matched to a gene: 3. The CDR3 has 12 amino acids. Per the germline V gene, CDR1 is GTSNPN and CDR2 is SVGIG (reference sequence). The CDR3 sequence is CAWSSGRETQYF. The DNA of the CDR3 is TGTGCCTGGAGCTCCGGGAGGGAGACCCAGTACTTC.

V usage is TRBV30 and J usage is TRBJ1-1; D is ambiguous. CDR3 length equals 14 residues. Germline loops: CDR1 GTSNPN, CDR2 SVGIG (reference sequence). Trimming pared 0 bases from V and 0 bases from J, leaving 8 bases between. The CDR3 here is CAWSVYPLNTEAFF. The CDR3 bases are TGTGCCTGGAGTGTCTACCCGTTGAACACTGAAGCTTTCTTT.

V gene TRBV3-1 (or the pseudogene TRBV3-2) combines with J gene TRBJ1-1; 7 positions agree with TRBD1. The germline CDR1 and CDR2 sequences are LGHDT and YNNKEL (reference sequence). V gave up 0 bases and J gave up 1 base; unmatched junction bases: 8. CDR3 length equals 17 residues. The CDR3 reads CASSQDQGGTKNTEAFF. Here the CDR3 DNA reads TGTGCCAGCAGCCAAGATCAGGGGGGAACGAAGAACACTGAAGCTTTCTTT.

CDR3 region: CASSRQGSYEQYF. CDR3 in DNA: TGTGCCAGCAGCCGGCAAGGGAGCTACGAGCAGTACTTC. V and J are TRBV27 and TRBJ2-7, with a weak D call TRBD2 (5 bases). Deletions cut 6 bases from V and 3 bases from J, with 12 bases between. Germline CDR1 MNHEY, CDR2 SMNVEV (reference sequence). This CDR3 contains 13 residues.

This chain links TRBV18 with TRBJ1-2; D not resolved. V shed 2 bases and J shed 6 bases, with 19 bases lying between them. The germline V gene has CDR1 KGHSH and CDR2 LQKENI. CDR3 length equals 16 residues. CDR3 bases: TGTGCCAGCTCACCAAACGCGGGTGTCGTTTTCGATGGCTACACCTTC. It yields the protein CASSPNAGVVFDGYTF.